The 29 T cell receptor beta chains in this list originate from one sample, sequenced in a study of cytomegalovirus exposure and HLA in healthy donors. Both 60 Vbeta primers and 13 Jbeta primers went into the PCR. The repertoire was sequenced with immunoSEQ multiplex PCR; TCRdb's copy has only in-frame clones and lacks some. This sample carries about 150,000 clones, with about 1.7% going to the ten biggest clones. The sequenced sample was PBMCs. The receptors shown here come from a woman aged 45-65 years in good health and CMV-seronegative.

The chain carries TRBV7-9 and TRBJ1-4, with TRBD1 as a possible D gene (5 bases). This CDR3 region has 14 residues. V lost 1 base, J lost 6 bases, and 9 bases lay in between. Germline V gene data show CDR1 as SEHNR and CDR2 as FQNEAQ (reference sequence). CDR3 DNA: TGTGCCAGCAGCTTAGTAGGGACTTATGAAAAACTGTTTTTT. Translated: CASSLVGTYEKLFF. The whole variable domain, remainder taken from reference TRBV7-9 and TRBJ1-4, is DTGVSQNPRHKITKRGQNVTFRCDPISEHNRLYWYRQTLGQGPEFLTYFQNEAQLEKSRLLSDRFSAERPKGSFSTLEIQRTEQGDSAMYLCASSLVGTYEKLFFGSGTQLSVL.

The J gene is TRBJ2-3, the V gene TRBV29-1, with D tentatively TRBD2 (5 bases). Germline V lookup: CDR1 SQVTM, CDR2 ANQGSEA. There are 17 residues in the CDR3. In DNA, the CDR3 is TGCAGAGCCCGAGCGGAAAAGATGTCAGAGAGCACAGATACGCAGTATTTT. Translated, it gives CRARAEKMSESTDTQYF.

The chain carries TRBV9 and TRBJ2-3, with unresolved D. V was cut by 1 base and J by 0 bases, with 6 bases left in between. The CDR3 is 14 amino acids. In germline, CDR1 is SGDLS, CDR2 YYNGEE. CDR3 in amino acids: CASSVSVSTDTQYF. In DNA form, the CDR3 reads TGTGCCAGCAGCGTATCGGTCAGCACAGATACGCAGTATTTT.

The rearrangement uses TRBV2 and TRBJ1-6; 7 bases line up with TRBD1. Germline V gene data show CDR1 as SNHLY and CDR2 as FYNNEI. The V gene end was trimmed by 1 base and the J gene end by 7 bases; junction bases not matched to a gene: 4. The CDR3 runs 15 residues. CDR3 nucleotides: TGTGCCAGCAGTGAAGAATCACAGGGGAATTCACCCCTCCACTTT. Protein: CASSEESQGNSPLHF.

Remarks on this clone: This sample includes further DNA sequences coding for the same CDR3. This chain connects TRBV28 to TRBJ1-1; possible D gene TRBD1, 5 bases. This CDR3 has 12 amino acids. Germline CDR1 is MDHEN and CDR2 is SYDVKM. Trimming removed 4 bases at V and 4 bases at J, with 7 bases between. CDR3 in amino acids: CASSSGGTEAFF. The DNA for the CDR3 is TGTGCCAGCAGTTCGGGGGGCACTGAAGCTTTCTTT.

The gene calls are TRBV10-3 and TRBJ2-3; maybe TRBD2 (6 bases). CDR3 length equals 17 residues. The ends were cut back, 2 bases at V and 0 bases at J, with 15 bases in the middle. The germline V gene encodes CDR1 ENHRY and CDR2 SYGVKD. The CDR3 loop reads CAISEPGVRSSTDTQYF. CDR3 DNA: TGTGCCATCAGTGAGCCGGGGGTCCGGTCTAGCACAGATACGCAGTATTTT.

V usage is TRBV27 and J usage is TRBJ2-7; tentatively, D is TRBD1 (6 bases). V was pared by 6 bases and J by 3 bases, with 18 bases between. Per the germline V gene, CDR1 is MNHEY and CDR2 is SMNVEV (reference sequence). The CDR3 length is 15 residues. In DNA, the CDR3 is TGTGCCAGCAGGCAGTTACAGGGTAGGATCTACGAGCAGTACTTC. This gives the protein CASRQLQGRIYEQYF.

The chain is built from TRBV10-2 and TRBJ2-4, with D maybe TRBD2 (5 bases). V was shortened by 3 bases and J by 8 bases, with 5 bases between the two germline ends. Germline assignment: CDR1 WSHSY and CDR2 SAAADI. The length of the CDR3 is 11 residues. CDR3 nucleotide sequence: TGCGCCAGCAGTGACGGGGACATTCAGTACTTC. Its translation: CASSDGDIQYF.

This chain connects TRBV5-6 to TRBJ2-5, with TRBD1 identical over 7 bases. The CDR3 covers 16 residues. The ends lost 0 bases at V and 5 bases at J; junction bases unmatched: 10. Germline V lookup: CDR1 SGHDT, CDR2 YYEEEE. The CDR3 DNA reads TGTGCCAGCAGCTTGGCCGTTGAGGGGGCTGGGGAGACCCAGTACTTC. Translation: CASSLAVEGAGETQYF.

The chain recombines TRBV5-1 with TRBJ2-3, with D tentatively TRBD1 (6 bases). With 0 bases removed from V and 2 bases from J, the gap between germline ends came to 10 bases. Germline loops: CDR1 SGHRS, CDR2 YFSETQ. The CDR3 loop spans 15 amino acids. This CDR3 reads CASSLAGVYTDTQYF. In nucleotides, the CDR3 is TGCGCCAGCAGCTTGGCAGGGGTCTACACAGATACGCAGTATTTT.

The V and J genes are TRBV5-1 and TRBJ2-2; no clear D gene. CDR3 length: 16 residues. Trimming removed 0 bases from V and 3 bases from J, with 12 bases in between. Germline V lookup: CDR1 SGHRS, CDR2 YFSETQ. As DNA, the CDR3 is TGCGCCAGCAGCTTGGAATTGGTTTCGGACACCGGGGAGCTGTTTTTT. Its protein product is CASSLELVSDTGELFF.

The chain's CDR3 is CASSPSTGYEQYF. The DNA of the CDR3 is TGTGCCAGCTCACCGTCGACAGGCTACGAGCAGTACTTC. The rearrangement links TRBV18 to TRBJ2-7; D might be TRBD1 (6 bases). There are 13 residues in the CDR3. Germline V lookup: CDR1 KGHSH, CDR2 LQKENI. V gave up 3 bases and J gave up 3 bases, with 9 bases separating them.

The CDR3 DNA sequence: TGTGCCAGCAGCCCCGACCCCCTCTTGACCGGAGGCTCTGGAAACACCATATATTTT. Translation gives CASSPDPLLTGGSGNTIYF. This chain connects TRBV9 to TRBJ1-3, with D hard to call. V was shortened by 4 bases and J by 0 bases, with 23 bases between the two germline ends. The CDR3 contains 19 residues. Germline-derived CDR1 and CDR2 are SGDLS and YYNGEE.

The CDR3 DNA is TGTGCCAGCAGCTTTACAGGGGTGTACACTGAAGCTTTCTTT. The encoded protein is CASSFTGVYTEAFF. V and J are TRBV11-2 and TRBJ1-1, with 7 nucleotides matching TRBD1. Germline CDR1 and CDR2: SGHAT and FQNNGV. Losses at the gene ends were 3 bases for V and 3 bases for J; bases not matched to a gene: 4. This CDR3 is built from 14 residues.

On this clone: Other DNA sequences in the sample encode the same CDR3. The chain has TRBV7-6 and TRBJ2-1; 7 bases are shared with TRBD2. Germline trimming cut 1 base from V and 2 bases from J; bases unmatched to any gene: 5. CDR3 length equals 16 residues. Germline V gene sequence: CDR1 SGHVS, CDR2 FNYEAQ. The CDR3 DNA reads as TGTGCCAGCAGCTTAGTGGGGGGGTCACCCTACAATGAGCAGTTCTTC. Amino acid sequence: CASSLVGGSPYNEQFF.

This chain uses TRBV7-8 with TRBJ1-6; D is undetermined. CDR3 length: 16 residues. Germline CDR1 is SGHVS and CDR2 is FQNEAQ. V gave up 5 bases and J gave up 9 bases, with 20 bases separating them. The chain's CDR3 is CASSHLGGPKGSPLHF. The CDR3 DNA follows: TGTGCCAGCAGCCATCTGGGAGGACCCAAGGGTTCACCCCTCCACTTT.

The V gene is TRBV30, the J gene TRBJ1-5; tentative D call: TRBD1 (6 bases). Deletions cut 0 bases from V and 5 bases from J, with 14 bases between. CDR1 GTSNPN and CDR2 SVGIG come from the germline V gene (reference sequence). The CDR3 has 15 residues. The DNA for the CDR3 is TGTGCCTGGAGTGTGGTCCAGGGGAAGGATCAGCCCCAGCATTTT. Its translation is CAWSVVQGKDQPQHF.

This chain connects TRBV2 to TRBJ2-3; possibly TRBD2 for D (5 bases). From germline, CDR1 is SNHLY and CDR2 FYNNEI. The CDR3 length is 13 residues. Trimming shortened V by 4 bases and J by 2 bases, and 7 bases separated the two germline ends. The CDR3 DNA sequence: TGTGCCAGCAGTGGACTATTCACAGATACGCAGTATTTT. Its translation is CASSGLFTDTQYF.

The rearrangement links TRBV20-1 to TRBJ2-3; D unclear. This CDR3 contains 11 residues. Germline CDR1 reads DFQATT; CDR2 reads SNEGSKA (reference sequence). The V end was cut by 0 bases, the J end by 7 bases, with 5 bases between. CDR3 protein: CSARDINTQYF. The CDR3 region has the DNA TGCAGTGCTAGAGATATAAATACGCAGTATTTT.

The chain joins TRBV25-1 to TRBJ2-2; 7 positions match TRBD2. Germline CDR1 and CDR2: MGHDK and SYGVNS. This CDR3 spans 16 amino acids. V was pared by 2 bases and J by 6 bases, with 9 bases of the junction left unmatched. The CDR3 reads CASSEGRASRAGELFF. The CDR3 DNA sequence: TGTGCCAGCAGTGAAGGGAGGGCTAGCCGGGCCGGGGAGCTGTTTTTT.

This chain uses TRBV9 with TRBJ2-5, with 8 nucleotides matching TRBD2. This CDR3 is 14 amino acids long. The germline V gene encodes CDR1 SGDLS and CDR2 YYNGEE. Germline trimming cut 3 bases from V and 7 bases from J; bases unmatched to any gene: 8. For the CDR3, the DNA is TGTGCCAGCAGCGAAACGGGAGGGCTTGGGACCCAGTACTTC. Encoded protein: CASSETGGLGTQYF. Variable domain in full (rest from reference TRBV9 and TRBJ2-5): DSGVTQTPKHLITATGQRVTLRCSPRSGDLSVYWYQQSLDQGLQFLIQYYNGEERAKGNILERFSAQQFPDLHSELNLSSLELGDSALYFCASSETGGLGTQYFGPGTRLLVL.

This chain uses TRBV4-2 with TRBJ2-7; 9 positions match TRBD2. This CDR3 has 16 amino acids. The ends lost 0 bases at V and 2 bases at J; junction bases unmatched: 5. CDR1 and CDR2 (germline): LGHNA, YNFKEQ. The CDR3 reads CASSQEQLAGAYEQYF. CDR3 DNA sequence: TGTGCCAGCAGCCAAGAGCAACTAGCGGGCGCCTACGAGCAGTACTTC.

The chain links TRBV15 to TRBJ1-2; weak D call: TRBD1 (5 bases). The CDR3 length is 13 residues. CDR1 is LNHNV, CDR2 YYDKDF, per germline (reference sequence). Trimming shortened V by 2 bases and J by 1 base, and 5 bases separated the two germline ends. In DNA, the CDR3 is TGTGCCACCAGCAGACAGGGTAACTATGGCTACACCTTC. Its translation is CATSRQGNYGYTF.

This chain uses TRBV27 with TRBJ2-7, with 10 bases identical to TRBD2. Trimming cost V 4 bases and J 2 bases; bases outside gene matches: 2. Germline values: CDR1 MNHEY, CDR2 SMNVEV (reference sequence). This CDR3 has 14 amino acids. The CDR3 loop reads CASSSLAGTYEQYF. The DNA for the CDR3 is TGTGCCAGCAGTTCACTAGCGGGGACCTACGAGCAGTACTTC.

V usage is TRBV11-2 and J usage is TRBJ1-2, with a possible D match to TRBD1 (5 bases). Germline CDR1 is SGHAT and CDR2 is FQNNGV. Trimming removed 0 bases at V and 4 bases at J, with 9 bases between. The CDR3 totals 14 residues. In DNA, the CDR3 is TGTGCCAGCAGCTTAGACAGGGAGGCCTATGGCTACACCTTC. Protein sequence: CASSLDREAYGYTF.

The chain links TRBV5-1 to TRBJ1-5, with 7 bases lining up with TRBD1. V was clipped by 0 bases and J by 0 bases; unmatched bases: 6. The CDR3 has 17 residues. The germline V gene encodes CDR1 SGHRS and CDR2 YFSETQ. The CDR3 reads CASSLAPTGSSNQPQHF. DNA for the CDR3: TGCGCCAGCAGCTTGGCCCCGACAGGGAGTAGCAATCAGCCCCAGCATTTT.

This chain connects TRBV29-1 to TRBJ1-1; D is uncertain. Germline CDR1 reads SQVTM; CDR2 reads ANQGSEA. There are 15 residues in the CDR3. Trimming stripped 2 bases from V and 0 bases from J, with 13 bases between. The CDR3 DNA is TGCAGCGTTGAACGCTTGGCGGGAATGAACACTGAAGCTTTCTTT. It translates to CSVERLAGMNTEAFF.

The genes are TRBV7-9 and TRBJ1-5; possible D gene TRBD1, 5 bases. Trimming took 3 bases from V and 3 from J, leaving 12 bases between them. Germline V lookup: CDR1 SEHNR, CDR2 FQNEAQ (reference sequence). This CDR3 contains 15 residues. CDR3 sequence reads: CASSFSTGANQPQHF. CDR3 in DNA: TGTGCCAGCAGCTTTTCAACAGGAGCCAATCAGCCCCAGCATTTT. Using reference TRBV7-9 and TRBJ1-5 for the parts outside the CDR3, the full variable domain is DTGVSQNPRHKITKRGQNVTFRCDPISEHNRLYWYRQTLGQGPEFLTYFQNEAQLEKSRLLSDRFSAERPKGSFSTLEIQRTEQGDSAMYLCASSFSTGANQPQHFGDGTRLSIL.

The rearrangement links TRBV4-2 to TRBJ1-2, with D possibly being TRBD1 (5 bases). The CDR3 length is 13 residues. The V gene lost 6 bases and the J gene lost 3 bases, with 11 bases spanning the gap. Looked up from germline, CDR1 is LGHNA and CDR2 is YNFKEQ. The CDR3 coding sequence is TGTGCCAGCAGTCCGACAGAGGACTATGGCTACACCTTC. Its protein is CASSPTEDYGYTF.